The 8 T cell receptor beta chains listed next were all sequenced from one sample in a study of CD8+CD57+ T cells in acquired aplastic anemia. The template for TCR beta VDJ and CDR3 sequence profiling was genomic DNA. TCRdb re-called the reads with MiXCR, one entry per CDR3 protein. The profile shows hundreds of thousands of distinct CDR3 sequences, about 56% of them singletons. Sequenced: sorted CD4+, CD8+, or CD8+CD57+ T cells (not recorded which) from PBMCs. These TCRs come from a human donor with severe aplastic anemia or a healthy control (not recorded which).

Ten or more counts support this clonotype. The chain joins TRBV6-9 to TRBJ2-5, with D maybe TRBD2 (6 bases). V lost 5 bases and J 7 bases, leaving 20 bases between the germline ends. The CDR3 contains 15 residues. Germline loops: CDR1 MNHGY, CDR2 SVAAGI. CDR3 amino acids: CASSNPLALKGTQYF. CDR3 in DNA: TGTGCCAGCAGTAACCCGCTAGCGCTAAAAGGGACCCAGTACTTC.

The chain recombines TRBV7-3 with TRBJ2-7; TRBD1 matches 8 bases. The germline V gene encodes CDR1 SGHTA and CDR2 FQGTGA. Trimming took 1 base from V and 5 from J; bases not matched to a gene: 4. The CDR3 is 14 amino acids. CDR3 region: CASSLMQGAHEQYF. DNA of the CDR3: TGTGCCAGCAGCTTAATGCAGGGGGCCCACGAGCAGTACTTC.

Concerning this clonotype itself: Given the absence of the conserved phenylalanine or tryptophan at the CDR3 end, a read error is likely. The chain is built from TRBV24-1 and TRBJ2-3, with D hard to call. The length of the CDR3 is 16 residues. The V gene's germline CDR1 is KGHDR and CDR2 SFDVKD. Trimming cost V 4 bases and J 1 base, with 14 bases left between them. This CDR3 is CATSEWSAKGTDTQYL. CDR3 nucleotides: TGTGCCACCAGTGAGTGGTCAGCAAAAGGCACAGATACGCAGTATCTT.

This clonotype was counted many times. The chain carries TRBV7-6 and TRBJ1-6, with D possibly matching TRBD1 (6 bases). The CDR3 totals 16 residues. Germline-derived CDR1 and CDR2 are SGHVS and FNYEAQ. The V and J ends lost 2 bases and 7 bases respectively, with 15 bases between them. The CDR3 region has the DNA TGTGCCAGCAGCTTATTCTCCGGGACAACAAATTCACCCCTCCACTTT. Translation gives CASSLFSGTTNSPLHF. Full variable domain (outside the CDR3, taken from reference TRBV7-6 and TRBJ1-6): GAGVSQSPRYKVTKRGQDVALRCDPISGHVSLYWYRQALGQGPEFLTYFNYEAQQDKSGLPNDRFSAERPEGSISTLTIQRTEQRDSAMYRCASSLFSGTTNSPLHFGNGTRLTVT.

This clonotype was recorded only once. CDR3 region: CSARMLGQMNTEAFF. CDR3 coding DNA: TGCAGTGCTAGAATGTTGGGACAGATGAACACTGAAGCTTTCTTT. V gene TRBV20-1 combines with J gene TRBJ1-1; the match to TRBD1 covers 7 bases. The CDR3 has 15 amino acids. CDR1 DFQATT and CDR2 SNEGSKA come from the germline V gene (reference sequence). With V trimmed by 2 bases and J by 0 bases, 6 bases remained unmatched.

V gene TRBV7-2 combines with J gene TRBJ2-7; no definite D call. Germline V gene sequence: CDR1 SGHTA, CDR2 FQGNSA. The CDR3 contains 15 residues. The V end was cut by 1 base, the J end by 2 bases, with 12 bases between. The CDR3 region has the DNA TGTGCCAGCAGCTTAGATGGAAACAACCCCTACGAGCAGTACTTC. Its protein is CASSLDGNNPYEQYF.

The genes are TRBV12-3 or TRBV12-4 and TRBJ1-6; no reliable D call. V dropped 6 bases and J dropped 15 bases, with 12 bases sitting between them. The CDR3 loop spans 11 amino acids. CDR3 amino acids: CASSNMLILHF. CDR3 nucleotide sequence: TGTGCCAGCAGCAATATGCTCATCCTCCACTTT.

The chain has TRBV24-1 and TRBJ2-1; D may correspond to TRBD1 or TRBD2 (5 bases each). The CDR3 spans 13 residues. Trimming removed 3 bases from V and 6 bases from J, with 8 bases in between. Looked up from germline, CDR1 is KGHDR and CDR2 is SFDVKD. The CDR3 loop is CATSDGGRNEQFF. The CDR3 DNA reads TGTGCCACCAGTGATGGGGGTCGCAATGAGCAGTTCTTC.